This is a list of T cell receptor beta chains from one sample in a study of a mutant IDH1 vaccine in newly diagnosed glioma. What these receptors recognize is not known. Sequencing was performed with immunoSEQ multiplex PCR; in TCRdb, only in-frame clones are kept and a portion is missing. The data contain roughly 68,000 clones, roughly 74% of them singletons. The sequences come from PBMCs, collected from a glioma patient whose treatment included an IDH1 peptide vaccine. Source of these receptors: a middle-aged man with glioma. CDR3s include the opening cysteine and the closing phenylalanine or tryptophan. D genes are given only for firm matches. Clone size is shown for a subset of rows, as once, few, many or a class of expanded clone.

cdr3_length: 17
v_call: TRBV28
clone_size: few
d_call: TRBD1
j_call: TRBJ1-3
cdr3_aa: CASRTPRGQTSGNTIYF
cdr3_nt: TGTGCCAGCAGAACACCCAGGGGGCAAACCTCTGGAAACACCATATATTTT

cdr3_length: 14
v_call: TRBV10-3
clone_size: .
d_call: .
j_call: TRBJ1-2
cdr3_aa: CAITTSGAPHGYTF
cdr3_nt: TGTGCCATCACTACCTCAGGGGCTCCTCATGGCTACACCTTC

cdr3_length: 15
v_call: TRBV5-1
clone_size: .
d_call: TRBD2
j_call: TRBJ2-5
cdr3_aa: CASSLGGGAVETQYF
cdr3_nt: TGCGCCAGCAGCTTGGGCGGGGGGGCCGTAGAGACCCAGTACTTC

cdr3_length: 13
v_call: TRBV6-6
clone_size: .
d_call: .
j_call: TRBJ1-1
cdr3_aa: CASTQLENTEAFF
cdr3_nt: TGTGCCAGCACCCAGTTGGAGAACACTGAAGCTTTCTTT

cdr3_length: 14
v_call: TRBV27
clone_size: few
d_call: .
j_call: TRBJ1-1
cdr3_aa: CASSQGTGSTEAFF
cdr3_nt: TGTGCCAGCAGTCAGGGTACAGGTAGCACTGAAGCTTTCTTT

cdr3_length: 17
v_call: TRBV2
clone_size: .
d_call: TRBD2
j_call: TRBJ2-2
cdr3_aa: CASSGLWRGSNTGELFF
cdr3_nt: TGTGCCAGCAGTGGACTCTGGCGGGGGTCTAACACCGGGGAGCTGTTTTTT

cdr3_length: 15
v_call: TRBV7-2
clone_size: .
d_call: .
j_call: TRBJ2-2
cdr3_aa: CASSLVGGATGELFF
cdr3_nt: TGTGCCAGCAGCTTAGTGGGTGGAGCGACCGGGGAGCTGTTTTTT

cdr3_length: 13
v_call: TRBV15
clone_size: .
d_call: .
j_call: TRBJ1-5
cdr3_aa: CATSPGYNQPQHF
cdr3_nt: TGTGCCACCAGCCCAGGATACAATCAGCCCCAGCATTTT

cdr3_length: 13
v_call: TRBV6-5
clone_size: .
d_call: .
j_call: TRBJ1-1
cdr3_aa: CASSYLEDTEAFF
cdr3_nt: TGTGCCAGCAGTTACCTGGAGGACACTGAAGCTTTCTTT

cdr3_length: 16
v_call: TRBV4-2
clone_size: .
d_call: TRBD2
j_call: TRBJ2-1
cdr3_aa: CASSQVTSGGAHEQFF
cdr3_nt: TGTGCCAGCAGCCAGGTGACTAGCGGGGGGGCCCATGAGCAGTTCTTC

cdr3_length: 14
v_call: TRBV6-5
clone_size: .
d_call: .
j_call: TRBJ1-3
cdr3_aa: CASSRVPAGNTIYF
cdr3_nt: TGTGCCAGCAGCCGGGTCCCTGCTGGAAACACCATATATTTT

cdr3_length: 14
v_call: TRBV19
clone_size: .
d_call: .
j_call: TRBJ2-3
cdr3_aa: CASSIQPLTDTQYF
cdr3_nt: TGTGCCAGTAGTATACAGCCGCTCACAGATACGCAGTATTTT

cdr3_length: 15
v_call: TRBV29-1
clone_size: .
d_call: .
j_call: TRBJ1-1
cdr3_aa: CSVYRAGPENTEAFF
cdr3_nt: TGCAGCGTTTATCGTGCGGGGCCGGAGAACACTGAAGCTTTCTTT

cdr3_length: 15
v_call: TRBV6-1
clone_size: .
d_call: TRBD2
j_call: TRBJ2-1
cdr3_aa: CASSAPGLAAAEQFF
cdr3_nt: TGTGCCAGCAGCGCTCCGGGACTAGCGGCGGCCGAGCAGTTCTTC

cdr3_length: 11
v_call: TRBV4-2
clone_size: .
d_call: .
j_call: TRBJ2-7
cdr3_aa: CASSQGWEQYF
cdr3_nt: TGTGCCAGCAGCCAAGGATGGGAGCAGTACTTC

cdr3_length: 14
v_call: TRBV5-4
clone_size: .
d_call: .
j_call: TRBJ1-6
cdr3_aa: CASSLSTGNSPLHF
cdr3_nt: TGTGCCAGCAGCTTGAGCACAGGGAATTCACCCCTCCACTTT

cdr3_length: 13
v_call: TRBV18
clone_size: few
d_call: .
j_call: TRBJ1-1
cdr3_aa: CASSPGSGTEAFF
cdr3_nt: TGTGCCAGCTCACCGGGGTCGGGGACTGAAGCTTTCTTT

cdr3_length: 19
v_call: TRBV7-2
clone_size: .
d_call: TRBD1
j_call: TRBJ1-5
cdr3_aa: CASSLDIGTGGAMGQPQHF
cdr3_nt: TGTGCCAGCAGCTTAGATATAGGGACAGGGGGCGCCATGGGTCAGCCCCAGCATTTT

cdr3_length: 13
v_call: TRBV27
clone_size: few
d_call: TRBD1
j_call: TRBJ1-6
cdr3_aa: CASSDRGNSPLHF
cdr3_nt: TGTGCCAGCAGCGACAGGGGGAACTCACCCCTCCACTTT

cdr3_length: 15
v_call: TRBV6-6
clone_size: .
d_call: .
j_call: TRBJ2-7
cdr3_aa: CASSSEASFSYEQYF
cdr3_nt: TGTGCCAGCAGTTCGGAGGCAAGTTTCTCCTACGAGCAGTACTTC

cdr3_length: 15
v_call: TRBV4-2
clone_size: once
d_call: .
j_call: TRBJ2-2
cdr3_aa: CASSQEEGGTGELFF
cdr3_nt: TGTGCCAGCAGCCAAGAGGAGGGGGGCACCGGGGAGCTGTTTTTT

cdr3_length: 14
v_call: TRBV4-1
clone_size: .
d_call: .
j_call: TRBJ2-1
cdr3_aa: CASSLTTGYNEQFF
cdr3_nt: TGCGCCAGCAGCCTTACGACAGGATACAATGAGCAGTTCTTC

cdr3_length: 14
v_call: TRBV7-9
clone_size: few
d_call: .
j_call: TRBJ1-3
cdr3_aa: CASSQRISGNTIYF
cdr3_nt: TGTGCCAGCAGTCAACGGATATCTGGAAACACCATATATTTT

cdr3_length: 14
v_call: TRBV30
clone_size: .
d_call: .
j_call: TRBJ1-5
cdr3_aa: CAYQAGAGDQPQHF
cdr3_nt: TGTGCCTATCAAGCAGGGGCGGGAGATCAGCCCCAGCATTTT

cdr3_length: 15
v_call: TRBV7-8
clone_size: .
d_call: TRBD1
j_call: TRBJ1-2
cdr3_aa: CASSHRQGVNYGYTF
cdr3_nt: TGTGCCAGCAGCCACCGACAGGGCGTCAACTATGGCTACACCTTC

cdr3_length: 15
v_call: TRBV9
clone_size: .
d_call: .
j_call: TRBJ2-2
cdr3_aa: CASSVTERGTGELFF
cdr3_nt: TGTGCCAGCAGCGTGACAGAGAGGGGGACCGGGGAGCTGTTTTTT

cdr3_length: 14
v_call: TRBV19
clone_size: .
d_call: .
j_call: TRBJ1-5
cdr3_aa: CASREGGDVQPQHF
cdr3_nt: TGTGCCAGTAGAGAAGGAGGGGATGTTCAGCCCCAGCATTTT